Each of the 11 T cell receptor beta chains below was sequenced from the same sample in a study of response to subunit inactivated influenza vaccine. TCRdb ran MiXCR on the RT-PCR reads and lists one entry per CDR3 protein. Of hundreds of thousands of distinct CDR3 sequences in the sample, 10% to 12% are singletons; the top ten hold 11%. The data also belong to a second study, concerning T cells expressing NK-cell markers. That study adds: As the method of synthesis, 5'RACE template switching with UMIs yielded TCR beta cDNA.

The input for sequencing was PBMCs from blood, taken on the day of vaccination. These receptors were collected from a man in his fifties or sixties who received an inactivated influenza vaccine.

This clonotype was seen ten or more times. The chain links TRBV5-1 to TRBJ2-7; 10 bases fit TRBD1. Germline V gene data show CDR1 as SGHRS and CDR2 as YFSETQ. CDR3 length equals 15 residues. V lost 2 bases to trimming and J lost 1 base; unmatched junction nucleotides: 3. CDR3 coding DNA: TGCGCCAGCAGCTTAGACAGGGGGCTTTCCTACGAGCAGTACTTC. Translated: CASSLDRGLSYEQYF.

V is TRBV12-3 or TRBV12-4 and J is TRBJ2-5; tentative D call: TRBD2 (6 bases). This CDR3 has 14 residues. Trimming removed 5 bases from V and 1 base from J, with 11 bases in between. The DNA of the CDR3 is TGTGCCAGCAGTAGCCTCGGGAGCCAAGAGACCCAGTACTTC. Its translation: CASSSLGSQETQYF.

V and J are TRBV9 and TRBJ2-1, with D perhaps TRBD2 (6 bases). CDR1 and CDR2 (germline): SGDLS, YYNGEE. There are 14 residues in the CDR3. Trimming stripped 2 bases from V and 5 bases from J, with 11 bases between. The CDR3 bases are TGTGCCAGCAGCGTGGAGGGCATAAACAATGAGCAGTTCTTC. Residues: CASSVEGINNEQFF.

About this clonotype: A much bigger clone sits one base away, suggesting this may be a read error. The genes are TRBV12-3 or TRBV12-4 and TRBJ2-2; D possibly uses TRBD1 or TRBD2 (5 bases each). The V and J ends lost 9 bases and 7 bases respectively, with 18 bases between them. The CDR3 has 14 residues. DNA for the CDR3: TGTGCCAGAAGGTGGGGGACCCCCCACGGGGAGCTGTTTTTT. Its translation is CARRWGTPHGELFF.

The rearrangement links TRBV11-3 to TRBJ2-5; weak D call: TRBD1 (5 bases). Looked up from germline, CDR1 is SGHNT and CDR2 is YENEEA. The CDR3 runs to 14 residues. V was clipped by 0 bases and J by 4 bases, with 9 bases between them. The CDR3 DNA sequence: TGTGCCAGCAGCTTAGATGGTAGGGGAGAGACCCAGTACTTC. Encoded protein: CASSLDGRGETQYF.

CDR3 protein: CASSAKGLSNTGELFF. CDR3 bases: TGTGCCAGCAGTGCAAAGGGACTATCGAACACCGGGGAGCTGTTTTTT. This chain connects TRBV12-3 or TRBV12-4 to TRBJ2-2; 7 bases agree with TRBD2. The length of the CDR3 is 16 residues. Trimming cost V 5 bases and J 0 bases; bases outside gene matches: 6.

There are a few counts of this clonotype. This chain uses TRBV12-3 or TRBV12-4 with TRBJ2-5; tentatively, D is TRBD1 or TRBD2 (6 bases each). Between the trimmed V and J ends, which lost 6 bases and 0 bases, there was a span of 20 bases. The CDR3 spans 17 residues. Written as DNA, the CDR3 is TGTGCCAGCAGCGGCTATTGGCGGGACAAGTACCAAGAGACCCAGTACTTC. It encodes CASSGYWRDKYQETQYF.

This clonotype was seen a few times. This chain joins TRBV14 and TRBJ2-3; possibly TRBD1 for D (5 bases). The V end was cut by 4 bases, the J end by 4 bases, with 18 bases between. CDR1 and CDR2 from the germline V gene are SGHDN and FVKESK. The CDR3 runs 16 residues. CDR3 in DNA: TGTGCCAGCAGCCTACAGACTTGGGGCAAAGCAGATACGCAGTATTTT. Translation gives CASSLQTWGKADTQYF.

This clonotype was picked up a small number of times. The chain has TRBV4-2 and TRBJ2-7; D is possibly TRBD1 (6 bases). Trimming left V 0 bases short and J 2 bases short, with 14 bases between. There are 16 residues in the CDR3. CDR1 is LGHNA and CDR2 is YNFKEQ in the germline V gene. CDR3 coding DNA: TGTGCCAGCAGCCAAGAATGGGACACCTACCCCTACGAGCAGTACTTC. It encodes CASSQEWDTYPYEQYF.

The rearrangement uses TRBV10-2 and TRBJ2-1; 9 bases fit TRBD1. The V gene's germline CDR1 is WSHSY and CDR2 SAAADI. The J segment lost 16 bases and the V segment lost 2 bases, leaving 6 bases of the junction unmatched. This CDR3 contains 12 residues. The CDR3, as DNA: TGCGCCAGCAGTGAGGGGGACAGGGAAAGCTTCTTC. Its protein product is CASSEGDRESFF.

This clonotype was found a few times. This rearrangement joins TRBV5-1 to TRBJ1-1; no firm D call. CDR1 is SGHRS, CDR2 YFSETQ, per germline. The CDR3 runs 15 residues. V dropped 5 bases and J dropped 4 bases, with 18 bases sitting between them. The CDR3: CASRERAAEGTEAFF. The CDR3 DNA reads TGCGCCAGCAGGGAGCGAGCGGCTGAAGGCACTGAAGCTTTCTTT.